Below, 14 T cell receptor beta chains from the same sample are listed, as sequenced in a study of metastatic and nonmetastatic thyroid tumors. TCRdb ran MiXCR on the PCR reads. The sample lists fewer than 70,000 clones, under 30% occurring once. Prior to thyroid surgery, none of the patients had received any treatment. Sequenced: blood. These receptors all come from a female donor with papillary thyroid cancer or a benign thyroid nodule (not recorded which). Some clones in this sample may be carry-over from other donors' samples.

The V and J genes are TRBV30 and TRBJ2-3; D not resolved. Trimming removed 1 base from V and 0 bases from J, with 11 bases in between. CDR3 length equals 15 residues. CDR1 is GTSNPN, CDR2 SVGIG, per germline (reference sequence). DNA of the CDR3: TGTGCCTGGAGTGGGATAGCCCTTAGCACAGATACGCAGTATTTT. Its protein is CAWSGIALSTDTQYF.

Only a few counts were recorded for this clone. V usage is TRBV27 and J usage is TRBJ2-7; tentative D call: TRBD2 (5 bases). This CDR3 is built from 13 residues. Deletions cut 4 bases from V and 6 bases from J, with 13 bases between. Germline V lookup: CDR1 MNHEY, CDR2 SMNVEV (reference sequence). CDR3 residues: CASSYKGRGEQYF. The CDR3 DNA follows: TGTGCCAGCAGTTATAAGGGTCGGGGCGAGCAGTACTTC.

The V gene is TRBV6-2 or TRBV6-3, the J gene TRBJ2-7; 8 nucleotides agree with TRBD2. This CDR3 has 15 amino acids. V lost 6 bases to trimming and J lost 5 bases; unmatched junction nucleotides: 12. Germline CDR1 is MNHEY and CDR2 is SVGEGT. The CDR3 reads CASRGSGGPRNEQYF. The CDR3 DNA sequence: TGTGCCAGCAGGGGATCGGGAGGGCCGAGGAACGAGCAGTACTTC.

The chain has TRBV7-8 and TRBJ2-5, with 8 bases fitting TRBD2. Germline assignment: CDR1 SGHVS and CDR2 FQNEAQ. The junction had 8 bases not matched to a gene; V was cut back by 5 bases and J by 3 bases. This CDR3 has 15 residues. The CDR3 DNA follows: TGTGCCAGCAGCCCAGGAGCGGGGGCTAAAGAGACCCAGTACTTC. This gives the protein CASSPGAGAKETQYF.

This clone was seen only a few times. This chain joins TRBV19 and TRBJ1-2, with 7 positions matching TRBD1. The CDR3 sequence is 14 residues long. Germline V lookup: CDR1 LNHDA, CDR2 SQIVND (reference sequence). V dropped 6 bases and J dropped 4; count of bases not matched to a gene: 8. The CDR3 reads CASSLTGMSYGYTF. In DNA, the CDR3 is TGTGCCAGTAGCCTGACAGGGATGAGCTATGGCTACACCTTC.

This clone has a single count. A much bigger clone sits one base away, suggesting this may be a read error. The rearrangement links TRBV5-6 to TRBJ2-7; no clear D gene. Trimming shortened V by 0 bases and J by 0 bases, and 4 bases separated the two germline ends. The length of the CDR3 is 13 residues. In germline, CDR1 is SGHDT, CDR2 YYEEEE. The CDR3 protein is CASSLDYSYEQYF. The CDR3 bases are TGTGCCAGCAGCTTGGACTACTCCTACGAGCAGTACTTC.

This clone was counted only a few times. In DNA form, the CDR3 reads TGTGCCACGGGAAGGGACAGAAGCACAGATACGCAGTATTTT. Its translation: CATGRDRSTDTQYF. V gene TRBV15 combines with J gene TRBJ2-3, with TRBD1 matching 7 bases. V trimming: 9 bases; J trimming: 0 bases; junction bases outside the gene matches: 6. Germline V gene data show CDR1 as LNHNV and CDR2 as YYDKDF (reference sequence). CDR3 length: 14 amino acids.

Only a few counts were recorded for this clone. The rearrangement links TRBV20-1 to TRBJ2-1, with TRBD2 matching 11 bases. V was pared by 6 bases and J by 2 bases, with 6 bases of the junction left unmatched. The CDR3 spans 15 residues. CDR1 and CDR2 from the germline V gene are DFQATT and SNEGSKA (reference sequence). CDR3 sequence (DNA): TGCAGTGCCATACGACTAGCGGGGACCTACAATGAGCAGTTCTTC. This translates into CSAIRLAGTYNEQFF.

Remarks on this clone: One end of the junction fails to match germline, which may point to a read error. The V and J genes are TRBV2 and TRBJ2-1; 7 nucleotides line up with TRBD2. The CDR3 extends over 15 amino acids. The germline gives CDR1 SNHLY, CDR2 FYNNEI. For the CDR3, the DNA is TGTGCCAGCAGTGAAGGCGGGAGCTACTACAATGAGAAGTTCTTC. Its protein product is CASSEGGSYYNEKFF.

The chain is built from TRBV7-3 and TRBJ2-7, with D perhaps TRBD1 (5 bases). V lost 5 bases, J lost 2 bases, and 16 bases lay in between. Germline CDR1 is SGHTA and CDR2 is FQGTGA. The CDR3 is 15 residues long. The CDR3 region is CASSPVGALPYEQYF. The CDR3 DNA sequence: TGTGCCAGCAGCCCAGTTGGGGCCCTCCCCTACGAGCAGTACTTC.

This clone was counted a few times. V usage is TRBV28 and J usage is TRBJ1-6; a weak D match, TRBD1 (5 bases). CDR1 MDHEN and CDR2 SYDVKM come from the germline V gene. Trimming shortened V by 5 bases and J by 12 bases, and 11 bases separated the two germline ends. This CDR3 region has 12 residues. The CDR3 spells CASSGWGVPLHF. The CDR3 DNA reads TGTGCCAGCAGTGGGTGGGGGGTACCCCTCCACTTT.

V is TRBV5-1 and J is TRBJ1-4; weak D call: TRBD1 (5 bases). The CDR3 is 15 amino acids. Trimming took off 5 bases at V and 3 bases at J, with 14 bases between the two ends. CDR1 is SGHRS and CDR2 is YFSETQ in the germline V gene. The CDR3 DNA is TGCGCCAGCAGTGGCCAGAGGGGTCCTAATGAAAAACTGTTTTTT. It codes for CASSGQRGPNEKLFF.

V gene TRBV4-1 combines with J gene TRBJ2-3, with TRBD2 as a possible D gene (6 bases). The CDR3 has 16 residues. V gave up 3 bases and J gave up 0 bases, with 13 bases separating them. Germline V gene lookup returns CDR1 MGHRA and CDR2 YSYEKL. This chain's CDR3 is CASSHHPSESTDTQYF. Here the CDR3 DNA reads TGCGCCAGCAGCCATCATCCTAGCGAGAGCACAGATACGCAGTATTTT.

This clone showed up just a few times. The rearrangement uses TRBV6-2 or TRBV6-3 and TRBJ1-1; no clear D. Trimming stripped 8 bases from V and 11 bases from J, with 15 bases between. Germline CDR1 reads MNHEY; CDR2 reads SVGEGT. The CDR3 has 11 amino acids. The CDR3 sequence is CASGDGVGAFF. The CDR3 nucleotides read TGTGCCAGCGGAGATGGGGTTGGGGCTTTCTTT.